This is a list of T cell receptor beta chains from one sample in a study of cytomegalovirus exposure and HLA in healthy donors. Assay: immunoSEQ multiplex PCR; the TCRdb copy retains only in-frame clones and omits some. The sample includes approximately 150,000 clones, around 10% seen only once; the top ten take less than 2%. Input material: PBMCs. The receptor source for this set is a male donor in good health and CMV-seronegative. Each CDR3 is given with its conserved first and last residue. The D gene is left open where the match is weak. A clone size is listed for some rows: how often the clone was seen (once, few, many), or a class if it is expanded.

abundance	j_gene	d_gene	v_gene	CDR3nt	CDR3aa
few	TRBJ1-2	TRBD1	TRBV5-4	TGTGCCAGCAGCCTGGGACAGGGGGCTTTTAGTGGCTACACCTTC	CASSLGQGAFSGYTF
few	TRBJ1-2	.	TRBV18	TGTGCCAGCTCACCGGGTGAGGGCTATGGCTACACCTTC	CASSPGEGYGYTF
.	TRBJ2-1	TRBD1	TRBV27	TGTGCCAGCGGACGGGACAGGGTGCCCAATGAGCAGTTCTTC	CASGRDRVPNEQFF
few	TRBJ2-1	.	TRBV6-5	TGTGCCAGCAGCCTACGGGGGAGCTCCTACAATGAGCAGTTCTTC	CASSLRGSSYNEQFF
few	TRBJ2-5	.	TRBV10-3	TGTGCCATCAGTGAGCTGGGACTGGTTGTAAGAGAGACCCAGTACTTC	CAISELGLVVRETQYF
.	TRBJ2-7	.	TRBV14	TGTGCCAGCAGCCCACTAAGAGGGGAGCAGTACTTC	CASSPLRGEQYF
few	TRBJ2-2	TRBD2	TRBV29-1	TGCAACGTTCGGACTAGCGGGGGTCCGAACACCGGGGAGCTGTTTTTT	CNVRTSGGPNTGELFF
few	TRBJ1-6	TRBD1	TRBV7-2	TGTGCCAGCAGCCCACCAGGGGGACGGTATAATTCACCCCTCCACTTT	CASSPPGGRYNSPLHF
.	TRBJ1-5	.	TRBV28	TGTGCCAGCAGTTTATCGTCCAGGGGCAATCAGCCCCAGCATTTT	CASSLSSRGNQPQHF
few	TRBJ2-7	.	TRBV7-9	TGTGCCAGCAGCTTATACGCTAGCTACGAGCAGTACTTC	CASSLYASYEQYF
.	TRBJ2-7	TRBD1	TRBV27	TGTGCCAGCAGCTGGACAGGGGCGTACGAGCAGTACTTC	CASSWTGAYEQYF
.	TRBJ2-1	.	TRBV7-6	TGTGCCAGCAGCCCCCGCTTTGGTGGGGCCTCCTACAATGAGCAGTTCTTC	CASSPRFGGASYNEQFF
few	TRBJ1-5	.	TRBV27	TGTGCCAGCAGTACAGGAAGGTTGGCAAGCAATCAGCCCCAGCATTTT	CASSTGRLASNQPQHF
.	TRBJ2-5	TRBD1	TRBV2	TGTGCCAGCAACCGGGACAGCCCCCAAGAGACCCAGTACTTC	CASNRDSPQETQYF
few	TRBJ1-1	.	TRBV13	TGTGCCAGCAGCTTCAGACGGGCCCGGGGCACTGAAGCTTTCTTT	CASSFRRARGTEAFF
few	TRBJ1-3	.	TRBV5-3	TGTGCCAGAAGCTTGGGACAGTACTCTGGAAACACCATATATTTT	CARSLGQYSGNTIYF
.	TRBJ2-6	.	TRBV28	TGTGCCAGCAGTCCTCTTGGGCGGGCCGGGCACTCTGGGGCCAACGTCCTGACTTTC	CASSPLGRAGHSGANVLTF
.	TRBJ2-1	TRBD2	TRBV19	TGTGCCAGTAGGCCTAGCGGGGGGGGAAATGAGCAGTTCTTC	CASRPSGGGNEQFF
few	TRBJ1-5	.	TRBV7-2	TGTGCCAGCAGCCCAACCCATTTCGGAAGCGAACCCCAGCATTTT	CASSPTHFGSEPQHF
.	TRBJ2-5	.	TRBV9	TGTGCCAGCAGCGTCCGGTCCTGGGAGACCCAGTACTTC	CASSVRSWETQYF
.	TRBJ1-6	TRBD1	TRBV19	TGTGCCAGTAGTCCGGGGCCAGGGGGCGCGTATAATTCACCCCTCCACTTT	CASSPGPGGAYNSPLHF
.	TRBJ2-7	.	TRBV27	TGTGCCAGCAGTTTGTCAGGGAACCTCTACGAGCAGTACTTC	CASSLSGNLYEQYF
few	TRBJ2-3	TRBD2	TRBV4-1	TGCGCCAGCAGCCAGGGACTAGCGGGAGTAGATACGCAGTATTTT	CASSQGLAGVDTQYF
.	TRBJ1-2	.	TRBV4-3	TGCGCCAGCAGCCAAGATTTCGGGGAGTGGAGTACTAACTATGGCTACACCTTC	CASSQDFGEWSTNYGYTF
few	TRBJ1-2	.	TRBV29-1	TGCAGCGTTGAGGACAGCAAATATGGCTACCCCTTC	CSVEDSKYGYPF
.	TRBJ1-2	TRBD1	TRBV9	TGTGCCAGCAGCGTAGTAGGGGGCGCTAACTATGGCTACACCTTC	CASSVVGGANYGYTF
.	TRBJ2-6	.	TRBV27	TGTGCCAGCACTGAGGTTTCCAGGGTGGGGGCCAACGTCCTGACTTTC	CASTEVSRVGANVLTF
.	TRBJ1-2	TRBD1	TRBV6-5	TGTGCCAGCAGTCCGGACAGGGGATCTTATGGCTACACCTTC	CASSPDRGSYGYTF
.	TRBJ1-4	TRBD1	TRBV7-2	TGTGCCAGCAGCTTACGAGGGACAGGGAATGAAAAACTGTTTTTT	CASSLRGTGNEKLFF
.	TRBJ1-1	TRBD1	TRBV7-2	TGTGCCAGCAGCCCACGACGGACAGGGGCAAACACTGAAGCTTTCTTT	CASSPRRTGANTEAFF
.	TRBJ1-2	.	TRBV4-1	TGCGCCAGCAGCCAAGAACGAATATCCCTTAGAGGAGGGACCTTCTATGGCTACACCTTC	CASSQERISLRGGTFYGYTF
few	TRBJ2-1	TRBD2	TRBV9	TGTGCCAGCAGCTTGATAGCGGGGGCCGGGAATGAGCAGTTCTTC	CASSLIAGAGNEQFF
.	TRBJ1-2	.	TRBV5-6	TGTGCCAGCAGCTTGGTTGGCCCTAACTATGGCTACACCTTC	CASSLVGPNYGYTF
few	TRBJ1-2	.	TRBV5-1	TGCGCCAGCAGCTTGGAGGGGAATCGGGGCTACACCTTC	CASSLEGNRGYTF
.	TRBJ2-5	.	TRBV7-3	TGTGCCAGCAGCTTACACGGAGGCGGGGAGACCCAGTACTTC	CASSLHGGGETQYF
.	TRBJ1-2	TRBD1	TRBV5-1	TGCGCCAGCAGCTTTGTAGGGGGCGACTATGGCTACACCTTC	CASSFVGGDYGYTF
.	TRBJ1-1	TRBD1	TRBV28	TGTGCCAGCAGTTCGTACAGGGGCACTGAAGCTTTCTTT	CASSSYRGTEAFF
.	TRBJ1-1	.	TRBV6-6	TGTGCCACCTCGTCCCAGGGCCTTCGGGAAGCTTTCTTT	CATSSQGLREAFF
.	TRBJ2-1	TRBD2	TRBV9	TGTGCCAGCAGCGTAGATGCTAGCGGGAGTATCTACAATGAGCAGTTCTTC	CASSVDASGSIYNEQFF
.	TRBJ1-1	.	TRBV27	TGTGCCAGCAGTTTAAGAGGGATGAACACTGAAGCTTTCTTT	CASSLRGMNTEAFF
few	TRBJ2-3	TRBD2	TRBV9	TGTGCCAGCAGCGTACAAGTGGCTAGCGGGAGGGCAGATACGCAGTATTTT	CASSVQVASGRADTQYF
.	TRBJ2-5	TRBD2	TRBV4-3	TGCGCCAGCAGCTCTGGACTAGCGGGTCCCGAGACCCAGTACTTC	CASSSGLAGPETQYF
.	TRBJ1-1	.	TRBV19	TGTGCCAGTACCCCCGGAGGGTCAGCCACTGAAGCTTTCTTT	CASTPGGSATEAFF
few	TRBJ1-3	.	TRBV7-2	TGTGCCAGCAGCTTAGTGGGCCTCTCTGGAAACACCATATATTTT	CASSLVGLSGNTIYF
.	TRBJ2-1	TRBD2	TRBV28	TGTGCCAGCAGTCCGACTAGCGGGAGACCCTACAATGAGCAGTTCTTC	CASSPTSGRPYNEQFF